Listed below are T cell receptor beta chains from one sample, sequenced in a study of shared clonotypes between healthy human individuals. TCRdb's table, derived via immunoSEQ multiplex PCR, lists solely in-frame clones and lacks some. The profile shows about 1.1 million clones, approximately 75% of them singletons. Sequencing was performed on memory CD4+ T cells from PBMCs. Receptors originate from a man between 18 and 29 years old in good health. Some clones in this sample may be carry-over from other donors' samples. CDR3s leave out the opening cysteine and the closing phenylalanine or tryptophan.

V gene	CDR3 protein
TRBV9	ASSRSWGQDLNYGYT
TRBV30	AWRGDLGDEQF
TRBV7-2	ASSLAPVIVSYEQY
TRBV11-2	ASNQGAGELF
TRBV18	ASSPPAGGHYNEQF
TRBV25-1	ASTPRSQWSSGEQF
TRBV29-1	SAEQGGLAGENEQF
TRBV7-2	ASSFLASTSYEQY
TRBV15	ATSRDLIGNTIY
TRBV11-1	ASSLVRAARNEKLF
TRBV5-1	ASSLESIGAEAF
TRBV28	ASRGPTSPGAF
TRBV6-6	ASTWSGTSSYEQY